This passage covers 9 T cell receptor beta chains from one sample sequenced in a study of CD8+CD57+ T cells in acquired aplastic anemia (dated by TCRdb to 2017 to 2018). TCRdb names Illumina HiSeq 2000 as the instrument used. Profiling of TCR beta VDJ combinations and CDR3 sequences used genomic DNA as the template. The raw public data were reprocessed by TCRdb itself: fastp quality trimming at Q25, MiXCR clonotype calling, in-frame beta chains only. A single entry per CDR3 protein holds the most common genes and DNA from its merged rows. The table for this sample lists hundreds of thousands of distinct CDR3 sequences; roughly 64% of them were counted only once. Of the sample, 3% to 4.5% falls within the top ten clones. Sequenced: sorted CD4+, CD8+, or CD8+CD57+ T cells (not recorded which) from PBMCs. The receptor source for this set is a human donor in good health, serving as a control.

This clonotype occurred many times. The chain couples TRBV7-8 to TRBJ2-1; 14 bases match TRBD2. CDR1 is SGHVS and CDR2 is FQNEAQ in the germline V gene. The CDR3 loop spans 16 amino acids. The junction had 8 bases not matched to a gene; V was cut back by 4 bases and J by 9 bases. CDR3 in DNA: TGTGCCAGCAGCTCAAGAGGACTAGCGGGGGGTATTGAGCAGTTCTTC. Translation gives CASSSRGLAGGIEQFF.

On this clonotype itself: One end of the junction is discordant with germline, which a read error may explain. The rearrangement links TRBV19 to TRBJ1-2; maybe TRBD1 (5 bases). CDR1 is LNHDA, CDR2 SQIVND, per germline (reference sequence). This CDR3 has 15 residues. The CDR3 coding sequence is TGTGCCGGTAGTATTGGGGACGTCCAGCGTCTAGGCTACACCTTC. The encoded protein is CAGSIGDVQRLGYTF.

This clonotype was detected many times. The rearrangement joins TRBV4-1 to TRBJ1-2, with a possible D match to TRBD1 (5 bases). V was clipped by 1 base and J by 2 bases, with 8 bases between them. The CDR3 spans 14 residues. CDR1 is MGHRA and CDR2 is YSYEKL in the germline V gene. As DNA, the CDR3 is TGCGCCAGCAGCCAAGGGGGACGGAACTATGGCTACACCTTC. This gives the protein CASSQGGRNYGYTF.

The chain has TRBV29-1 and TRBJ2-1, with D perhaps assigned TRBD1 or TRBD2 (7 bases each). V lost 4 bases and J 9 bases, leaving 16 bases between the germline ends. CDR1 SQVTM and CDR2 ANQGSEA come from the germline V gene. The CDR3 is 13 residues long. The CDR3 region has the DNA TGCAGCGTTGCTCAGGGGGGGGCCGTTGAGCAGTTCTTC. It is translated as CSVAQGGAVEQFF.

The CDR3 protein is CASSLSGSSPLHF. The CDR3 region has the DNA TGTGCCAGCAGTCTGTCTGGGAGTTCACCCCTCCACTTT. This chain joins TRBV12-3 or TRBV12-4 and TRBJ1-6; no definite D call. This CDR3 region has 13 residues. With 5 bases removed from V and 9 bases from J, the gap between germline ends came to 11 bases.

Worth noting for this clonotype: The junction and the germline gene differ at one end; a read error may be behind it. The rearrangement joins TRBV9 to TRBJ2-3; 10 nucleotides align to TRBD2. This CDR3 contains 14 residues. Per the germline V gene, CDR1 is SGDLS and CDR2 is YYNGEE. The CDR3 loop reads CASSSAGGKDTSNF. CDR3 sequence (DNA): TGTGCCAGCAGCTCAGCGGGAGGGAAAGATACGAGCAATTTT.

There are many counts of this clonotype. The chain employs TRBV10-3 and TRBJ2-1, with 7 positions matching TRBD1. This CDR3 has 14 residues. The germline V gene encodes CDR1 ENHRY and CDR2 SYGVKD. Trimming at V came to 4 bases and at J to 8 bases, leaving 8 bases not matched to a gene. The CDR3 DNA reads as TGTGCCATCAGTGGACGAGACAGGGTTGATGAGCAGTTCTTC. Encoded protein: CAISGRDRVDEQFF.

This clonotype was seen repeatedly, ten times or more. J is TRBJ1-5 and V is TRBV12-3 or TRBV12-4; 7 bases align to TRBD1. The length of the CDR3 is 13 residues. J gave up 4 bases and V 5 bases, and 2 bases lay outside the gene matches. CDR3 sequence reads: CASSRQGNQPQHF. The CDR3 DNA reads as TGTGCCAGCAGTCGACAGGGTAATCAGCCCCAGCATTTT.

The gene calls are TRBV24-1 and TRBJ1-5, with D hard to call. V dropped 3 bases and J dropped 3 bases, with 2 bases sitting between them. This CDR3 spans 12 amino acids. The germline gives CDR1 KGHDR, CDR2 SFDVKD. The CDR3 loop is CATSDPNQPQHF. In DNA, the CDR3 is TGTGCCACCAGTGATCCCAATCAGCCCCAGCATTTT.